Below, 25 T cell receptor beta chains from the same sample are listed, as sequenced in a study of blood T cell repertoires in COVID-19. Repertoires were generated with immunoSEQ multiplex PCR, while TCRdb's copy carries only in-frame clones and drops some. The sample shows 130,000 to 150,000 clones, more than 70% of them seen only once. What was sequenced was peripheral blood. Every receptor here comes from a man aged 45-65 years with active or convalescent COVID-19.

This rearrangement joins TRBV7-8 to TRBJ1-1; the match to TRBD1 covers 11 bases. Germline CDR1 and CDR2: SGHVS and FQNEAQ. CDR3 length: 15 amino acids. The V segment lost 4 bases and the J segment 4 bases; nucleotides outside the gene matches: 5. The CDR3 spells CASSSTGTGGTEAFF. CDR3 bases: TGTGCCAGCAGCTCTACCGGGACAGGGGGCACTGAAGCTTTCTTT.

V gene TRBV11-2 combines with J gene TRBJ1-1; 8 bases map to TRBD1. Germline CDR1 is SGHAT and CDR2 is FQNNGV. Trimming at V came to 3 bases and at J to 1 base, leaving 13 bases not matched to a gene. The CDR3 has 18 residues. CDR3 nucleotides: TGTGCCAGCAGCTTTTTGGTCGGGACAGGATCCTCGAACACTGAAGCTTTCTTT. This gives the protein CASSFLVGTGSSNTEAFF.

The chain employs TRBV19 and TRBJ2-1, with D tentatively TRBD2 (6 bases). The CDR3 runs to 14 residues. Germline V lookup: CDR1 LNHDA, CDR2 SQIVND (reference sequence). V was cut by 6 bases and J by 1 base, with 10 bases left in between. The CDR3 nucleotides are TGTGCCAGTAGAATGGGGGGATCCTACAATGAGCAGTTCTTC. Translation gives CASRMGGSYNEQFF.

This sequence joins TRBV9 and TRBJ2-7; D perhaps matches TRBD2 (7 bases). The CDR3 is 14 residues long. V lost 4 bases and J lost 5, with 16 bases in between. Germline V gene sequence: CDR1 SGDLS, CDR2 YYNGEE. DNA of the CDR3: TGTGCCAGCAGCCAGGGGAGGGGGGGAAACGAGCAGTACTTC. Protein product: CASSQGRGGNEQYF.

This clone came up once. The genes are TRBV28 and TRBJ2-5; TRBD2 agrees at 7 bases. The CDR3 runs 15 residues. Germline V CDR1 and CDR2: MDHEN, SYDVKM. J was trimmed by 1 base and V by 3 bases; bases with no gene match: 5. CDR3 loop: CASSFLGGFQETQYF. CDR3 in DNA: TGTGCCAGCAGTTTCTTGGGGGGGTTCCAAGAGACCCAGTACTTC. The whole variable domain, filled in from reference TRBV28 and TRBJ2-5, reads DVKVTQSSRYLVKRTGEKVFLECVQDMDHENMFWYRQDPGLGLRLIYFSYDVKMKEKGDIPEGYSVSREKKERFSLILESASTNQTSMYLCASSFLGGFQETQYFGPGTRLLVL.

The rearrangement links TRBV7-2 to TRBJ2-5; 9 bases are shared with TRBD2. Germline V gene data show CDR1 as SGHTA and CDR2 as FQGNSA. There are 14 residues in the CDR3. V was clipped by 3 bases and J by 5 bases; unmatched bases: 4. The CDR3 coding sequence is TGTGCCAGCAGCTTCTCTAGCGGGAAGGAGACCCAGTACTTC. Amino acid sequence: CASSFSSGKETQYF.

The V and J genes are TRBV5-1 and TRBJ1-1, with a tentative D call TRBD1 (5 bases). V was cut by 0 bases and J by 5 bases, with 8 bases left in between. This CDR3 contains 13 residues. Per germline, CDR1 SGHRS and CDR2 YFSETQ. The DNA for the CDR3 is TGCGCCAGCAGCTTGGAGAAGGGGACTGAAGCTTTCTTT. Translation: CASSLEKGTEAFF.

This chain uses TRBV19 with TRBJ2-7; tentatively, D is TRBD2 (6 bases). CDR1 is LNHDA, CDR2 SQIVND, per germline (reference sequence). CDR3 size: 15 residues. Between the trimmed V and J ends, which lost 5 bases and 4 bases, there was a span of 18 bases. The CDR3 sequence is CASSLMPFGLYEQYF. In nucleotides, the CDR3 is TGTGCCAGTAGTTTGATGCCCTTTGGACTATACGAGCAGTACTTC.

This sequence joins TRBV27 and TRBJ2-7; the match to TRBD1 covers 8 bases. Germline loops: CDR1 MNHEY, CDR2 SMNVEV (reference sequence). J was trimmed by 4 bases and V by 6 bases; bases with no gene match: 8. The CDR3 loop spans 14 amino acids. The CDR3: CASRYKTGDYEQYF. In DNA form, the CDR3 reads TGTGCCAGCAGATATAAGACAGGGGATTACGAGCAGTACTTC.

This chain links TRBV5-8 with TRBJ1-6; 9 nucleotides agree with TRBD1. CDR3 length: 17 amino acids. V lost 2 bases, J lost 5 bases, and 8 bases stayed unmatched. The V gene's germline CDR1 is SGHTS and CDR2 YDEGEE. The CDR3 spells CASSFFTGGWNNSPLHF. The CDR3 nucleotides are TGTGCCAGCAGCTTTTTTACAGGGGGCTGGAATAATTCACCCCTCCACTTT.

The chain combines TRBV12-3 or TRBV12-4 with TRBJ1-1; no clear D. Trimming stripped 6 bases from V and 0 bases from J, with 8 bases between. This CDR3 spans 13 amino acids. CDR3 coding DNA: TGTGCCAGCAGCTTCAACTTGAACACTGAAGCTTTCTTT. Its translation is CASSFNLNTEAFF.

This clone has only one observation. This chain joins TRBV19 and TRBJ2-7, with D possibly matching TRBD1 (6 bases). V lost 3 bases and J 6 bases, leaving 18 bases between the germline ends. The germline V gene has CDR1 LNHDA and CDR2 SQIVND (reference sequence). The CDR3 contains 15 residues. This chain's CDR3 is CASSIRTVGSVEQYF. The CDR3 region has the DNA TGTGCCAGTAGTATCCGGACAGTGGGATCAGTCGAGCAGTACTTC.

As concerns this clone: One junction end does not reproduce the germline sequence, and a read error may be involved. This chain connects TRBV28 to TRBJ1-2, with 9 bases aligning to TRBD1. CDR1 is MDHEN and CDR2 is SYDVKM in the germline V gene. The CDR3 runs to 14 residues. The CDR3 bases are TGTGCCAGCAGCCAACAGGGGGCTAATTATGGCTACACCTTC. Protein product: CASSQQGANYGYTF.

The gene calls are TRBV6-2 or TRBV6-3 and TRBJ1-4, with a tentative D call TRBD1 (5 bases). The CDR3 totals 14 residues. Germline V gene data show CDR1 as MNHEY and CDR2 as SVGEGT. The V and J ends lost 6 bases and 8 bases respectively, with 16 bases between them. CDR3 coding DNA: TGTGCCAGCAGCCTAGGAGGGGCCCGGGAAAAACTGTTTTTT. This translates into CASSLGGAREKLFF.

This chain links TRBV7-9 with TRBJ2-5, with a possible D match to TRBD2 (6 bases). CDR3 length: 16 amino acids. The germline V gene has CDR1 SEHNR and CDR2 FQNEAQ (reference sequence). Between the trimmed V and J ends, which lost 5 bases and 5 bases, there was a span of 21 bases. The CDR3, as DNA: TGTGCCAGCAGCGACACGGACGGACGGAGGGCTGAGACCCAGTACTTC. It translates to CASSDTDGRRAETQYF. The complete variable domain, with remaining parts taken from reference TRBV7-9 and TRBJ2-5, reads DTGVSQNPRHKITKRGQNVTFRCDPISEHNRLYWYRQTLGQGPEFLTYFQNEAQLEKSRLLSDRFSAERPKGSFSTLEIQRTEQGDSAMYLCASSDTDGRRAETQYFGPGTRLLVL.

The J gene is TRBJ2-2, the V gene TRBV24-1, with D unclear. Germline V gene sequence: CDR1 KGHDR, CDR2 SFDVKD. Between the trimmed V and J ends, which lost 0 bases and 2 bases, there was a span of 9 bases. The CDR3 sequence is 16 residues long. DNA for the CDR3: TGTGCCACCAGTGATTTGCGATCAGGAAACACCGGGGAGCTGTTTTTT. Protein sequence: CATSDLRSGNTGELFF.

V usage is TRBV11-2 and J usage is TRBJ2-1, with D perhaps matching TRBD1 (6 bases). CDR1 SGHAT and CDR2 FQNNGV come from the germline V gene. Trimming shortened V by 5 bases and J by 7 bases, and 12 bases separated the two germline ends. CDR3 length equals 13 residues. The CDR3, as DNA: TGTGCCAGCAGCAGAGGGGGTGGGAATGAGCAGTTCTTC. It encodes CASSRGGGNEQFF.

The J gene is TRBJ2-1, the V gene TRBV30; TRBD1 agrees at 8 bases. Germline loops: CDR1 GTSNPN, CDR2 SVGIG (reference sequence). The CDR3 is 13 residues long. After removal of 0 bases from V and 10 bases from J, the junction contained 5 bases not matched to a gene. The CDR3 nucleotides read TGTGCCTGGAGTGTACGAACAGGGGGGGAGCAGTTCTTC. This codes for CAWSVRTGGEQFF. Supplemented by reference TRBV30 and TRBJ2-1, the full variable domain reads SQTIHQWPATLVQPVGSPLSLECTVEGTSNPNLYWYRQAAGRGLQLLFYSVGIGQISSEVPQNLSASRPQDRQFILSSKKLLLSDSGFYLCAWSVRTGGEQFFGPGTRLTVL.

CDR3: CASSREEGLAGVYEQYF. The DNA for the CDR3 is TGCGCCAGCAGCCGGGAAGAAGGACTAGCGGGCGTCTACGAGCAGTACTTC. This sequence joins TRBV4-3 and TRBJ2-7, with 11 positions matching TRBD2. This CDR3 has 17 amino acids. CDR1 is LGHNA and CDR2 is YSLEER in the germline V gene. Losses at the gene ends were 4 bases for V and 3 bases for J; bases not matched to a gene: 11.

This clone is a singleton in its sample. This chain connects TRBV7-2 to TRBJ1-2, with 9 bases that match TRBD1. After removal of 5 bases from V and 6 bases from J, the junction contained 7 bases not matched to a gene. CDR1 and CDR2 (germline): SGHTA, FQGNSA. This CDR3 is 14 amino acids long. CDR3 sequence: CASSLGQGWDGYTF. CDR3 in DNA: TGTGCCAGCAGCCTCGGACAGGGGTGGGATGGCTACACCTTC.

The chain links TRBV29-1 to TRBJ2-7; 11 bases map to TRBD2. CDR3 length: 15 residues. Trimming cost V 4 bases and J 2 bases; bases outside gene matches: 7. Per the germline V gene, CDR1 is SQVTM and CDR2 is ANQGSEA. CDR3 nucleotide sequence: TGCAGCGTTGTACTCGGGACTAGCGGACCCTACGAGCAGTACTTC. Translating it yields CSVVLGTSGPYEQYF.

The chain carries TRBV5-1 and TRBJ2-2; 11 positions match TRBD2. The V gene's germline CDR1 is SGHRS and CDR2 YFSETQ. CDR3 length: 17 residues. The J segment lost 5 bases and the V segment lost 1 base, leaving 7 bases of the junction unmatched. This CDR3 reads CASSLWGASGGTGELFF. CDR3 nucleotide sequence: TGCGCCAGCAGCTTGTGGGGCGCTAGCGGGGGGACCGGGGAGCTGTTTTTT.

The V and J genes are TRBV25-1 and TRBJ2-5; a weak D match, TRBD2 (6 bases). This CDR3 region has 13 residues. V was shortened by 3 bases and J by 5 bases, with 10 bases between the two germline ends. CDR1 is MGHDK and CDR2 is SYGVNS in the germline V gene. The CDR3: CASSEGLAETQYF. The CDR3 DNA sequence: TGTGCCAGCAGTGAGGGGCTAGCGGAGACCCAGTACTTC.

V usage is TRBV24-1 and J usage is TRBJ2-7; TRBD1 matches at 9 bases. The germline V gene has CDR1 KGHDR and CDR2 SFDVKD. This CDR3 region has 15 residues. Losses at the gene ends were 3 bases for V and 5 bases for J; bases not matched to a gene: 7. CDR3 in DNA: TGTGCCACCAGTGATGCCGGGACAGGGAAGCACGAGCAGTACTTC. Translation gives CATSDAGTGKHEQYF.

The rearrangement links TRBV2 to TRBJ2-3; 14 bases align to TRBD2. Germline assignment: CDR1 SNHLY and CDR2 FYNNEI. The CDR3 covers 15 residues. V trimming: 6 bases; J trimming: 5 bases; junction bases outside the gene matches: 4. CDR3 in DNA: TGTGCCAGCAGCGGACTAGCGGGAGGAGGAGATACGCAGTATTTT. The encoded protein is CASSGLAGGGDTQYF.